This T cell receptor (beta chain) came from a study of blood T cell repertoires in COVID-19. Per germline, CDR1 WSHSY and CDR2 SAAADI. The CDR3 has 12 residues. V lost 3 bases, J lost 13 bases, and 12 bases lay in between. Method: immunoSEQ multiplex PCR; TCRdb's copy keeps in-frame clones and lacks some. The table records about 300,000 clones, approximately 83% of them present only once. The receptor was isolated from a man aged 25 to 40 who had recovered from COVID-19. The chain couples TRBV10-2 to TRBJ1-4; D is undetermined. Sequenced material: PBMCs or T cells enriched from blood (not recorded which). The CDR3 coding sequence is TGCGCCAGCAGTGAACCCCGAGGGAGACTGTTTTTT. Encoded protein: CASSEPRGRLFF.